The clone carrying this T cell receptor beta chain was counted between two and nine times. Enrolled through a virtual design, the participants were between 18 and 89 years of age and came from 24 US areas. This entry comes from a study of blood T cell repertoires in COVID-19. Trimming shortened V by 3 bases and J by 5 bases, and 20 bases separated the two germline ends. The V gene's germline CDR1 is SGHRS and CDR2 YFSETQ. The CDR3 runs to 16 residues. Only in-frame clones appear in the TCRdb table, and some are missing; sequencing was by immunoSEQ multiplex PCR. The sample shows nearly 250,000 clones, approximately 85% of them seen only once.

The source material was PBMCs or T cells enriched from blood (not recorded which). This TCR was sampled from a woman aged 50 to 60 who had recovered from COVID-19. The chain combines TRBV5-1 with TRBJ1-1; D call uncertain. The CDR3 loop is CASSWTSAGRGTEAFF. The CDR3 DNA is TGCGCCAGCAGCTGGACTTCTGCGGGCCGGGGAACTGAAGCTTTCTTT.